This T cell receptor (beta chain) was documented in a study of T cell responses to AZD1222 COVID-19 vaccine. General study points: Clonal diversity was possibly underestimated; the donors were predominantly white British and more often female. No day 14 peak samples; only post-peak repertoires were characterized. Of the AZD1222 recipients, only five to seven were seropositive at baseline. Regions left unmutated in variants are reportedly the target of nearly half of spike-specific TCRs.

About this clone itself: Its cognate antigen is unknown.

The data were produced by immunoSEQ multiplex PCR, yet TCRdb's version contains in-frame clones alone and is incomplete. The table has approximately 140,000 clones, roughly 90% seen once. Looked up from germline, CDR1 is SGHRS and CDR2 is YFSETQ. V dropped 1 base and J dropped 5; count of bases not matched to a gene: 5. The CDR3 has 15 amino acids. The material sequenced was peripheral blood, taken 28 days after the second AZD1222 dose. The genes are TRBV5-1 and TRBJ2-5, with TRBD2 matching 10 bases. The source is an adult who received the AZD1222 COVID-19 vaccine. CDR3 nucleotide sequence: TGCGCCAGCAGCTTGTTTGCTAGCGGGAGTGAGACCCAGTACTTC. Encoded protein: CASSLFASGSETQYF.